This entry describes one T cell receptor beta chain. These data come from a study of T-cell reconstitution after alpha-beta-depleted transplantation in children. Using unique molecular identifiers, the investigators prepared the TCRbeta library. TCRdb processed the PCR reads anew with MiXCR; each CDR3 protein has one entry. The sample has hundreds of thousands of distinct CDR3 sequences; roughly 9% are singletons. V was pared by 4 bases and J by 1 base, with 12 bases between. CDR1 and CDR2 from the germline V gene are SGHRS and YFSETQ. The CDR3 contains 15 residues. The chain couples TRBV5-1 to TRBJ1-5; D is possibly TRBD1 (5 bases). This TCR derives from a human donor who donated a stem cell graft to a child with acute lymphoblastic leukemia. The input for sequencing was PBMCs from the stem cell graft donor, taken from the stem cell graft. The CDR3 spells CASSPGTVSNQPQHF. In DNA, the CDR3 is TGCGCCAGCAGCCCGGGGACGGTCAGCAATCAGCCCCAGCATTTT.